A few counts support the clone carrying this TCR beta chain. The antigen is undetermined. The data were produced by immunoSEQ multiplex PCR, yet TCRdb's version contains in-frame clones alone and is incomplete. The repertoire consists of tens of thousands of clones, with over 75% occurring once and the leading ten covering 9.5% to 13%. This record belongs to a study of T cell responses to AZD1222 COVID-19 vaccine. Findings of the study overall: Receipt of two AZD1222 doses was followed by a rise in Spike-specific TCR breadth and depth. Females outnumbered males among donors, who were mostly white British; clonal diversity was possibly underestimated.

V lost 5 bases and J 6 bases, leaving 14 bases between the germline ends. Germline V gives CDR1 GTSNPN, CDR2 SVGIG (reference sequence). The CDR3 has 13 amino acids. The sample consisted of peripheral blood, taken 28 days after the second AZD1222 dose. V gene TRBV30 combines with J gene TRBJ1-5; D perhaps matches TRBD1 (5 bases). This TCR was sampled from an adult who received the AZD1222 COVID-19 vaccine. CDR3 sequence reads: CAWSPGYGQPQHF. CDR3 sequence (DNA): TGTGCCTGGTCCCCAGGGTACGGTCAGCCCCAGCATTTT. The variable domain in full, completed from reference TRBV30 and TRBJ1-5, reads SQTIHQWPATLVQPVGSPLSLECTVEGTSNPNLYWYRQAAGRGLQLLFYSVGIGQISSEVPQNLSASRPQDRQFILSSKKLLLSDSGFYLCAWSPGYGQPQHFGDGTRLSIL.